This T cell receptor (beta chain) was recovered during a study of prognosis after radiotherapy for stage I lung cancer. Whole-study results and caveats: A fall in unique TCR clone counts followed stereotactic body radiation therapy, with medians of around 10,000 versus 6,900.

V lost 7 bases and J lost 2, with 10 bases in between. The germline V gene encodes CDR1 LNHDA and CDR2 SQIVND (reference sequence). The CDR3 contains 13 residues. Notes on this clonotype: Its antigen remains unknown.

Amplification of the TCR beta CDR3 (from genomic DNA) was done by two-round multiplex PCR. Each TRBV and TRBJ gene had its own primer in the first PCR round. One entry per CDR3 protein, called by TCRdb with MiXCR from the multiplex PCR reads. Seen here are approximately 30,000 distinct CDR3 sequences, about 34% observed once, and the top ten hold around a third. This receptor was obtained from a donor aged 50 or older with non-small cell lung cancer. This rearrangement joins TRBV19 to TRBJ2-3; D gene unclear. Sequencing was performed on PBMCs, taken before or after stereotactic body radiation therapy (not recorded which). DNA of the CDR3: TGTGCCAGTAATAACAGAAACACAGATACGCAGTATTTT. Amino acids: CASNNRNTDTQYF.